The 23 T cell receptor beta chains below all came from one sample that was sequenced in a study of Ad26.COV2.S vaccination and SARS-CoV-2 variants. Profiled with immunoSEQ multiplex PCR; TCRdb holds only in-frame clones, not every one. The sample lists 500,000 or so clones, roughly nine tenths occurring once. Treatment meaning: roughly 18 received Ad26.COV2.S at low or high dose, single or two shots; 5 received placebo; per-sample allocation not given. Collection of the samples took place on day 63 after the first injection of vaccine or placebo. This material consisted of peripheral blood, taken in a trial of Ad26.COV2.S vaccine versus placebo. These receptors were obtained from a person between 18 and 65 years old who received the Ad26.COV2.S COVID-19 vaccine or a placebo.

This clone was observed once. The chain links TRBV18 to TRBJ2-7; 10 bases are shared with TRBD2. Germline V gene lookup returns CDR1 KGHSH and CDR2 LQKENI. J was trimmed by 6 bases and V by 4 bases; bases with no gene match: 9. The CDR3 totals 15 residues. The CDR3: CASSRTSGTTPEQYF. CDR3 DNA sequence: TGTGCCAGCTCACGGACTAGCGGCACTACCCCCGAGCAGTACTTC.

The chain has TRBV27 and TRBJ2-2, with 9 bases identical to TRBD2. Germline assignment: CDR1 MNHEY and CDR2 SMNVEV (reference sequence). V shed 3 bases and J 4 bases; nucleotides not matched to a gene: 6. The CDR3 has 16 amino acids. CDR3 sequence reads: CASSFLAGEGTGELFF. CDR3 DNA: TGTGCCAGCAGTTTCTTAGCGGGAGAGGGCACCGGGGAGCTGTTTTTT.

The V call is TRBV6-4, the J call TRBJ2-2; 9 nucleotides line up with TRBD2. The CDR3 sequence is 15 residues long. The V segment lost 0 bases and the J segment 4 bases; nucleotides outside the gene matches: 0. Looked up from germline, CDR1 is MRHNA and CDR2 is SNTAGT. The CDR3, as DNA: TGTGCCAGCAGTGACTCTAGCGGGAGCACCGGGGAGCTGTTTTTT. Its translation: CASSDSSGSTGELFF.

This clone was observed a handful of times. V is TRBV19 and J is TRBJ1-2; D unresolved. CDR3 length: 15 residues. The V end lost 2 bases, the J end lost 1 base, and 11 bases lay between the germline ends. CDR1 is LNHDA and CDR2 is SQIVND in the germline V gene (reference sequence). DNA of the CDR3: TGTGCCAGTAGTATAACTCTCGAGGGTAACTATGGCTACACCTTC. Its translation is CASSITLEGNYGYTF.

This chain links TRBV7-3 with TRBJ2-1, with D tentatively TRBD1 or TRBD2 (5 bases each). The CDR3 sequence is 15 residues long. Trimming took off 5 bases at V and 4 bases at J, with 15 bases between the two ends. Germline CDR1 and CDR2: SGHTA and FQGTGA. The DNA of the CDR3 is TGTGCCAGCAGCGCAACCGGGACCTCATACAATGAGCAGTTCTTC. It yields the protein CASSATGTSYNEQFF. The variable domain in full, completed from reference TRBV7-3 and TRBJ2-1, reads GAGVSQTPSNKVTEKGKYVELRCDPISGHTALYWYRQSLGQGPEFLIYFQGTGAADDSGLPNDRFFAVRPEGSVSTLKIQRTERGDSAVYLCASSATGTSYNEQFFGPGTRLTVL.

The chain carries TRBV7-2 and TRBJ2-5; D not certain. The CDR3 covers 18 residues. The germline CDR1 and CDR2 sequences are SGHTA and FQGNSA. Deletions cut 1 base from V and 5 bases from J, with 23 bases between. The CDR3 sequence is CASSLEFAVATLRETQYF. CDR3 in DNA: TGTGCCAGCAGCTTAGAGTTCGCAGTTGCGACCCTTCGGGAGACCCAGTACTTC.

The chain has TRBV7-2 and TRBJ2-1; D assignment may be TRBD1 or TRBD2 (6 bases each). The V end lost 4 bases, the J end lost 8 bases, and 18 bases lay between the germline ends. Germline CDR1 and CDR2: SGHTA and FQGNSA. The CDR3 totals 15 residues. This CDR3 is CASSYKQGGMDEQFF. The CDR3 region has the DNA TGTGCCAGCAGCTACAAACAGGGAGGCATGGATGAGCAGTTCTTC.

This clone showed up many times. V usage is TRBV7-6 and J usage is TRBJ2-7; D ambiguous. V was trimmed by 5 bases and J by 0 bases, leaving 11 bases between them. This CDR3 spans 14 amino acids. Germline CDR1 SGHVS, CDR2 FNYEAQ. The CDR3 region is CASSPGVGSYEQYF. The CDR3 DNA is TGTGCCAGCAGCCCCGGAGTGGGCTCCTACGAGCAGTACTTC.

The rearrangement links TRBV30 to TRBJ2-7; D perhaps matches TRBD1 (5 bases). The V end lost 4 bases, the J end lost 1 base, and 8 bases lay between the germline ends. The CDR3 totals 12 residues. Germline V gene data show CDR1 as GTSNPN and CDR2 as SVGIG (reference sequence). The DNA of the CDR3 is TGTGCCTGGATGCAGGGTTCCTACGAGCAGTACTTC. Amino acids: CAWMQGSYEQYF.

V usage is TRBV19 and J usage is TRBJ2-3; D is uncertain. V dropped 2 bases and J dropped 6 bases, with 6 bases sitting between them. The CDR3 loop spans 12 amino acids. Germline values: CDR1 LNHDA, CDR2 SQIVND (reference sequence). CDR3 amino acids: CASSIYGDTQYF. CDR3 bases: TGTGCCAGTAGTATATATGGGGATACGCAGTATTTT.

This CDR3 is CASSLTGSGNEQFF. The DNA of the CDR3 is TGTGCCAGCAGTTTAACAGGGTCGGGCAATGAGCAGTTCTTC. V is TRBV27 and J is TRBJ2-1; D possibly corresponds to TRBD1 (6 bases). Germline V lookup: CDR1 MNHEY, CDR2 SMNVEV (reference sequence). CDR3 size: 14 residues. V was clipped by 2 bases and J by 6 bases, with 11 bases between them.

Here the CDR3 reads CATTGDYGYTF. The CDR3 DNA reads TGTGCCACAACAGGGGACTATGGCTACACCTTC. V and J are TRBV10-3 and TRBJ1-2; 7 bases are a match to TRBD1. CDR3 length: 11 amino acids. V gave up 10 bases and J gave up 3 bases; unmatched junction bases: 2. Germline V gives CDR1 ENHRY, CDR2 SYGVKD.

In DNA, the CDR3 is TGTGCCAGCAGCGGGGGCGGGGTAGCGGCATACGAGCAGTACTTC. Protein sequence: CASSGGGVAAYEQYF. The chain links TRBV9 to TRBJ2-7; possible D gene TRBD2, 6 bases. The CDR3 spans 15 residues. The V and J ends lost 3 bases and 4 bases respectively, with 17 bases between them. Germline V gives CDR1 SGDLS, CDR2 YYNGEE.

The chain has TRBV9 and TRBJ2-4; D gene uncertain. V lost 0 bases to trimming and J lost 8 bases, with 9 bases between them. In germline, CDR1 is SGDLS, CDR2 YYNGEE. The CDR3 consists of 13 residues. CDR3 loop: CASSVGQKDIQYF. In DNA form, the CDR3 reads TGTGCCAGCAGCGTAGGCCAGAAGGACATTCAGTACTTC. The full variable domain, with the rest looked up from reference TRBV9 and TRBJ2-4, is DSGVTQTPKHLITATGQRVTLRCSPRSGDLSVYWYQQSLDQGLQFLIQYYNGEERAKGNILERFSAQQFPDLHSELNLSSLELGDSALYFCASSVGQKDIQYFGAGTRLSVL.

This chain uses TRBV28 with TRBJ1-3, with D unclear. Germline V gene lookup returns CDR1 MDHEN and CDR2 SYDVKM. Trimming cost V 0 bases and J 2 bases, with 8 bases left between them. The CDR3 has 15 residues. DNA of the CDR3: TGTGCCAGCAGTTTATGGAGGCAGGCTGGAAACACCATATATTTT. Its translation is CASSLWRQAGNTIYF.

V usage is TRBV19 and J usage is TRBJ2-7; D is possibly TRBD1 or TRBD2 (6 bases each). The CDR3 totals 15 residues. Trimming left V 10 bases short and J 1 base short, with 20 bases between. Germline CDR1 and CDR2: LNHDA and SQIVND (reference sequence). The CDR3 loop reads CATSTGAGPSYEQYF. In nucleotides, the CDR3 is TGTGCCACATCCACGGGGGCCGGACCTTCCTACGAGCAGTACTTC.

The rearrangement uses TRBV7-3 and TRBJ2-1, with 9 bases fitting TRBD1. CDR1 and CDR2 (germline): SGHTA, FQGTGA. This CDR3 is built from 16 residues. Unmatched junction bases numbered 8, after V lost 1 base and J lost 7 bases. The CDR3 coding sequence is TGTGCCAGCAGCTTAAGTCCAACAGGGGGCATGAATGAGCAGTTCTTC. Translated, it gives CASSLSPTGGMNEQFF.

V and J are TRBV27 and TRBJ1-4, with 7 bases that match TRBD1. The CDR3 spans 19 residues. CDR1 and CDR2 (germline): MNHEY, SMNVEV (reference sequence). J was trimmed by 0 bases and V by 3 bases; bases with no gene match: 13. CDR3: CASSFSLLTGAATNEKLFF. The CDR3 nucleotides read TGTGCCAGCAGTTTCTCCCTCCTCACAGGGGCTGCAACTAATGAAAAACTGTTTTTT.

This rearrangement joins TRBV29-1 to TRBJ1-4; D is unclear. CDR3 length: 14 amino acids. Germline-derived CDR1 and CDR2 are SQVTM and ANQGSEA. V lost 4 bases and J lost 5, with 14 bases in between. For the CDR3, the DNA is TGCAGCGTTGCGCCGACAAGCCGGAATGAAAAACTGTTTTTT. Its translation: CSVAPTSRNEKLFF.

V gene TRBV25-1 combines with J gene TRBJ1-2; D perhaps matches TRBD1 (5 bases). The CDR3 has 11 amino acids. The germline V gene has CDR1 MGHDK and CDR2 SYGVNS. The ends were cut back, 9 bases at V and 8 bases at J, with 13 bases in the middle. The CDR3 sequence: CASHRLYGYTF. Written as DNA, the CDR3 is TGTGCCAGTCACAGGCTTTACGGCTACACCTTC.

In this sample, this clone turned up a few times. This chain connects TRBV28 to TRBJ1-1; the match to TRBD1 covers 7 bases. CDR1 and CDR2 (germline): MDHEN, SYDVKM. The CDR3 covers 13 residues. With 8 bases clipped from V and 1 base from J, the junction kept 4 bases outside the gene matches. CDR3 region: CASRDRENTEAFF. CDR3 nucleotides: TGTGCCAGCCGTGACAGGGAGAACACTGAAGCTTTCTTT.

Worth noting for this clone: The sample has other DNA sequences that encode this CDR3 too. The V and J genes are TRBV9 and TRBJ1-5; maybe TRBD1 (5 bases). V was shortened by 0 bases and J by 1 base, with 5 bases between the two germline ends. From germline, CDR1 is SGDLS and CDR2 YYNGEE. The CDR3 loop spans 14 amino acids. CDR3 in DNA: TGTGCCAGCAGCGTAGGGGGGAGCAATCAGCCCCAGCATTTT. It is translated as CASSVGGSNQPQHF.

The V and J genes are TRBV29-1 and TRBJ2-5; D remains ambiguous. Germline V CDR1 and CDR2: SQVTM, ANQGSEA. The CDR3 covers 10 residues. V was trimmed by 7 bases and J by 5 bases, leaving 8 bases between them. In nucleotides, the CDR3 is TGCAGCGCGGGCGAGGAGACCCAGTACTTC. It codes for CSAGEETQYF.